This T cell receptor beta chain emerged from a study of T cells in Graves' hyperthyroidism and ophthalmopathy. RNA transcripts were the template for amplifying TCR beta CDR3 regions. Carried out on the TCR CDR3, a first-round RT-PCR used the HTBI primer set. TCRdb re-called the multiplex PCR reads through MiXCR, storing one row per CDR3 protein. The sample consists of some 690,000 distinct CDR3 sequences, around 16% of them appearing once. Germline V lookup: CDR1 LNHDA, CDR2 SQIVND (reference sequence). CDR3 length: 15 amino acids. Trimming removed 3 bases from V and 4 bases from J, with 12 bases in between. This clonotype was detected ten times or more.

The specimen was blood. The chain carries TRBV19 and TRBJ2-2; TRBD2 is a possible D gene (6 bases). This TCR was sampled from a man aged 45-60 years with Graves' hyperthyroidism. CDR3 sequence reads: CASSITGLTTGELFF. CDR3 nucleotides: TGTGCCAGTAGTATCACGGGACTTACCACCGGGGAGCTGTTTTTT.